Listed below are T cell receptor beta chains from one sample, sequenced in a study of response to subunit inactivated influenza vaccine. One entry per CDR3 protein results from TCRdb running MiXCR on the RT-PCR reads. The sample includes roughly 170,000 distinct CDR3 sequences, about 10% of them seen just once. The sequencing here drew on non-naive T cells sorted from PBMCs, taken on the day of vaccination. All receptors come from a man aged 50-60 years who received an inactivated influenza vaccine. The CDR3 runs from the conserved cysteine through the conserved F or W. The D gene is left open where the match is weak. Size is stated for part of the rows, as once, few or many counts, or as a class when the clone is expanded.

TRBJ1-2 . . TRBV20-1 CSARAGTSYGYTF TGCAGTGCTAGAGCCGGGACCAGCTATGGCTACACCTTC
TRBJ2-5 many . TRBV5-1 CASSLAQAAQETQYF TGCGCCAGCAGCTTGGCCCAAGCGGCCCAAGAGACCCAGTACTTC
TRBJ2-7 . TRBD2 TRBV20-1 CSACPSGSGYEQYF TGCAGTGCCTGCCCTAGCGGGAGTGGCTACGAGCAGTACTTC
TRBJ1-1 . . TRBV6-2/TRBV6-3 CASFRTATEAFF TGTGCCAGCTTTCGGACAGCGACTGAAGCTTTCTTT
TRBJ2-2 many . TRBV10-3 CAISEGGGILGTGELFF TGTGCCATCAGTGAAGGGGGAGGGATACTCGGCACCGGGGAGCTGTTTTTT
TRBJ2-6 . TRBD2 TRBV6-2/TRBV6-3 CASKRGGSGANVLTF TGTGCCAGCAAAAGGGGAGGGTCCGGGGCCAACGTCCTGACTTTC
TRBJ2-7 many . TRBV10-3 CAISVGYEQYF TGTGCCATCAGTGTGGGGTACGAGCAGTACTTC
TRBJ2-1 . . TRBV18 CASSPGQGGGNEQFF TGTGCCAGCTCACCCGGACAGGGAGGGGGCAATGAGCAGTTCTTC
TRBJ2-6 . . TRBV12-3/TRBV12-4 CTCSPRLRVSPSGANVLTF TGTACCTGCAGTCCCCGGTTGCGGGTCAGTCCCTCTGGGGCCAACGTCCTGACTTTC
TRBJ2-1 few TRBD2 TRBV7-8 CASSFHSGRAPSYNEQFF TGTGCCAGCAGCTTCCATAGCGGGAGGGCCCCGTCCTACAATGAGCAGTTCTTC
TRBJ2-7 many TRBD1 TRBV12-3/TRBV12-4 CASSQTGGGEQYF TGTGCCAGCAGTCAGACAGGGGGCGGGGAGCAGTACTTC
TRBJ2-1 . . TRBV7-9 CASSLGTNSKQFF TGTGCCAGCAGCTTAGGGACTAACAGTAAGCAGTTCTTC
TRBJ1-6 . TRBD1 TRBV6-2/TRBV6-3 CASRPQTGGNSPLHF TGTGCCAGCAGACCCCAGACAGGGGGTAATTCACCCCTCCACTTT
TRBJ2-7 many . TRBV11-2 CASSLVGSYEQYF TGTGCCAGCAGCTTAGTAGGTAGCTACGAGCAGTACTTC
TRBJ2-1 many TRBD2 TRBV7-2 CASSLGAGPYNEQFF TGTGCCAGCAGCTTAGGAGCGGGGCCGTACAATGAGCAGTTCTTC
TRBJ1-5 few . TRBV6-2/TRBV6-3 CASSYGRVQHF TGTGCCAGCAGCTATGGCAGGGTGCAGCATTTT
TRBJ2-2 . . TRBV18 CASSPPLGTPNTGELFF TGTGCCAGCTCACCACCGCTAGGGACTCCTAACACCGGGGAGCTGTTTTTT
TRBJ2-1 . . TRBV5-1 CASSLSGAYNEQFF TGCGCCAGCAGTCTTAGCGGAGCTTACAATGAGCAGTTCTTC
TRBJ2-7 . . TRBV9 CASSSHGSGPTYEQYF TGTGCCAGCAGCTCCCACGGGAGCGGGCCAACCTACGAGCAGTACTTC
TRBJ2-2 few TRBD2 TRBV15 CATSSPIGLAGTGELFF TGTGCCACCAGCTCCCCGATTGGACTAGCGGGGACCGGGGAGCTGTTTTTT
TRBJ2-2 few TRBD1 TRBV15 CATSRRQGGTGELFF TGTGCCACCAGCCGTCGACAGGGCGGCACCGGGGAGCTGTTTTTT
TRBJ2-2 few . TRBV12-3/TRBV12-4 CASGSLSGELFF TGTGCCAGCGGGTCACTGTCCGGGGAGCTGTTTTTT
TRBJ1-2 . TRBD1 TRBV5-4 CASSRRQGNYGYTF TGTGCCAGCAGCCGCCGACAGGGTAACTATGGCTACACCTTC
TRBJ2-1 . TRBD2 TRBV10-1 CASSVTLAGGTNKQFF TGCGCCAGCAGTGTCACACTAGCGGGGGGAACCAATAAGCAGTTCTTC
TRBJ1-5 few . TRBV4-2 CASSQDQGSRWSQPQHF TGTGCCAGCAGCCAAGATCAAGGATCGCGGTGGAGTCAGCCCCAGCATTTT
TRBJ2-1 few TRBD1 TRBV7-9 CASSMPSGTGDTNEQFF TGTGCCAGCAGCATGCCCTCCGGGACAGGGGATACCAATGAGCAGTTCTTC
TRBJ2-7 few . TRBV13 CASSSTGGSSYEQYF TGTGCCAGCAGCTCAACAGGAGGTAGCTCCTACGAGCAGTACTTC
TRBJ2-7 . TRBD1 TRBV5-1 CASSRTGTEPYEQYF TGCGCCAGCAGCAGAACCGGGACAGAGCCCTACGAGCAGTACTTC
TRBJ1-1 many . TRBV5-6 CASSRGRANTEAFF TGTGCCAGCAGCCGAGGCAGGGCGAACACTGAAGCTTTCTTT
TRBJ2-7 few . TRBV18 CASSPNGFGEQYF TGTGCCAGCTCACCAAACGGTTTCGGCGAGCAGTACTTC
TRBJ1-5 few . TRBV12-3/TRBV12-4 CASSSSVGYQPQHF TGTGCCAGCAGTTCCTCGGTGGGCTATCAGCCCCAGCATTTT
TRBJ2-7 . TRBD2 TRBV4-2 CASSLSGGAVYEQYF TGTGCCAGCAGCCTTAGCGGGGGGGCCGTCTACGAGCAGTACTTC
TRBJ1-1 many . TRBV5-1 CASSLYLSNSNTEAFF TGCGCCAGCAGCTTGTATTTGTCGAACTCGAACACTGAAGCTTTCTTT
TRBJ1-2 . TRBD1 TRBV12-3/TRBV12-4 CASSTGTGHGYTF TGTGCCAGCAGTACCGGGACAGGGCATGGCTACACCTTC
TRBJ2-2 . TRBD2 TRBV9 CASSATTGGRIDTGELFF TGTGCCAGCAGCGCAACTACGGGCGGGAGAATAGACACCGGGGAGCTGTTTTTT
TRBJ1-5 few . TRBV5-5 CASSIVPWGNQPQHF TGTGCCAGCAGCATTGTCCCCTGGGGCAATCAGCCCCAGCATTTT
TRBJ2-2 many . TRBV7-9 CASSHAGTANTGELFF TGTGCCAGCAGCCATGCCGGGACGGCGAACACCGGGGAGCTGTTTTTT
TRBJ2-5 few . TRBV10-3 CAISESNRAYETQYF TGTGCCATCAGTGAGTCGAACAGGGCTTACGAGACCCAGTACTTC
TRBJ1-5 few . TRBV5-1 CASSWGENQPQHF TGCGCCAGCAGCTGGGGGGAAAATCAGCCCCAGCATTTT
TRBJ1-5 . . TRBV28 CASRSPGSNQPQHF TGTGCCAGCAGGTCACCGGGTAGCAATCAGCCCCAGCATTTT
TRBJ2-3 . TRBD2 TRBV27 CASRELAGGSTDTQYF TGTGCCAGCAGGGAACTAGCGGGAGGGAGCACAGATACGCAGTATTTT
TRBJ2-7 . . TRBV20-1 CSARPGTVPPEQYF TGCAGTGCTAGGCCCGGGACGGTCCCCCCCGAGCAGTACTTC
TRBJ2-1 many . TRBV5-1 CATTPAGGSYNEQFF TGCGCCACTACCCCTGCCGGGGGATCCTACAATGAGCAGTTCTTC
TRBJ2-3 many TRBD2 TRBV7-2 CASSSLAGSPDTQYF TGTGCCAGCAGCTCCTTAGCGGGAAGTCCAGATACGCAGTATTTT
TRBJ2-1 . TRBD2 TRBV24-1 CATSLSGRDYNEQFF TGTGCCACCAGTCTGTCCGGGAGGGATTACAATGAGCAGTTCTTC
TRBJ1-1 many TRBD1 TRBV29-1 CSVGTGGNTEAFF TGCAGCGTCGGGACAGGGGGGAACACTGAAGCTTTCTTT
TRBJ2-7 few TRBD2 TRBV28 CASSFGLAGAYEQYF TGTGCCAGCAGTTTCGGACTAGCGGGGGCCTACGAGCAGTACTTC
TRBJ1-6 . TRBD1 TRBV28 CASSQRQGVNSPLHF TGTGCCAGCAGTCAGCGACAGGGAGTAAATTCACCCCTCCACTTT
TRBJ2-1 . . TRBV19 CASSFGGTYNEQFF TGTGCCAGTAGTTTCGGAGGGACCTACAATGAGCAGTTCTTC
TRBJ2-3 . . TRBV24-1 CATSDRSTDTQYF TGTGCCACCAGTGATAGGAGTACAGATACGCAGTATTTT
TRBJ2-3 many . TRBV20-1 CSASGQSSTDTQYF TGCAGTGCTAGTGGTCAGTCTAGCACAGATACGCAGTATTTT